This T cell receptor (beta chain) was sequenced for a study of blood T cell repertoires in COVID-19. Generated by immunoSEQ multiplex PCR, the TCRdb table keeps only in-frame clones and is missing some. The sample shows approximately 150,000 clones, 75% to 85% of them seen only once. Looked up from germline, CDR1 is SGHRS and CDR2 is YFSETQ. The CDR3 consists of 18 residues. Trimming removed 4 bases at V and 2 bases at J, with 23 bases between. The study drew participants aged roughly 18 to 89 years from about two dozen US areas. Allocation to cohorts depended on clinical history reported by the participants.

The genes are TRBV5-1 and TRBJ2-3, with D possibly TRBD1 on 7 matching bases. The TCR was taken from a man in his forties or fifties who had recovered from COVID-19. The sample was PBMCs or T cells enriched from blood (not recorded which). The CDR3: CASSVSVGRDSVTDTQYF. The CDR3 nucleotides are TGCGCCAGCAGCGTTTCGGTAGGGCGGGACAGCGTCACAGATACGCAGTATTTT.